This T cell receptor (beta chain) was captured in a study of CXCR3-negative and CXCR3-positive naive CD8 T cells. Background on the study: Collectively, the libraries yielded about 140 million TRB reads in total, at about 1.5 +/- 0.3 million per library. Study-wide points: TRB CDR3 properties served as the basis for inferring TCR strength, and surface CD5 was comparable between naive subsets. Naive CXCR3-positive cells had TRB CDR3s more hydrophobic than those of CXCR3-negative naive cells. The study found that naive CXCR3-negative and CXCR3-positive cells shared TRBV-TRBJ usage, while memory cells differed. The study found comparably high diversity in both naive subsets and much lower diversity in memory CD8+ cells.

Preparation of TRB cDNA libraries relied on 5' RACE carrying UMI labels. With the 5' RACE reads reprocessed, TCRdb shows one record per CDR3 protein and no DNA. The sample totals around 84,000 distinct CDR3 sequences. The CDR3 loop spans 14 amino acids. Germline CDR1 reads SGHRS; CDR2 reads YFSETQ. To note about this clonotype: Its antigen is not identified.

Source material: naive CXCR3+ CD8+ T cells from blood. Subset meaning: CD45RO-CCR7+CD27+CD95- naive CD8+ T cells expressing CXCR3 (TNR3+). This chain joins TRBV5-1 and TRBJ1-3; TCRdb designates TRBD1, a call that cannot be tested without DNA. The origin of this receptor is a human donor in good health. Some clones in this sample may be carry-over from other donors' samples. The CDR3 region is CASSSTGAGNTIYF.